This TCR beta chain was sequenced during a study of T cell changes during pregnancy in multiple sclerosis. Trimming shortened V by 7 bases and J by 6 bases, and 15 bases separated the two germline ends. The CDR3 has 13 amino acids. Germline CDR1 reads MNHEY; CDR2 reads SVGAGI. This clone was found a few times. Other DNA sequences from this sample encode an identical CDR3 as well. Here immunoSEQ multiplex PCR was the method, and the copy in TCRdb shows in-frame clones only, minus some. The table includes about 86,000 clones, approximately 90% detected once. V and J are TRBV6-5 and TRBJ1-2, with D possibly TRBD1 on 5 matching bases. The sample consisted of peripheral blood, taken in the first trimester of pregnancy. This receptor was obtained from a female donor in good health, enrolled as a control in a pregnancy study. DNA of the CDR3: TGTGCCAGCACAAAGTACGGGGGGAATGGCTACACCTTC. Translated: CASTKYGGNGYTF.